Listed here is a single TCR beta chain. Its antigen is not yet known. No base quality values were provided; no much bigger clone lies one nucleotide off. The data were taken from a study of T cell responses to AZD1222 COVID-19 vaccine (dated by TCRdb to about 2021). Background on the whole study: AZD1222 recipients whose second dose came at about 4 weeks and those whose second dose came at about 12 weeks were combined into one group, since spike-specific TCR depth and breadth did not differ between the two schedules. TCR sequencing covered 230 to 250 trial participants: 200 to 220 given two doses of AZD1222 and 26 given two doses of MenACWY control vaccine. Enrollment into the trials was organized by age into subgroups of 18-55, 56-69 and 70-plus years, and those subgroups contained 148, 28 and 57 TCR-sequenced participants, respectively.

The time point label here, explained by the study, means: baseline before first vaccination. Samples from vaccinated people were obtained from the UK trials COV001 and COV002, which included a single-blind randomized controlled phase 2/3 trial of AZD1222 (ChAdOx1 nCoV-19) in healthy adults. For TCRbeta chain sequencing, PBMC samples were collected from trial participants at day 0 and at day 28 after the second dose. Paper-wide results and their limitations: Most participants were white British and females outnumbered males, and the authors suggested that clonal diversity may have been underestimated. After two AZD1222 doses, spike-specific TCR breadth and depth were significantly higher than at day 0 and than in MenACWY recipients. The whole spike protein was spanned by vaccine-associated CD4 TCRs, and dominant responses were seen in regions 160-218 and 743-854. Reportedly, almost half of the unique spike-specific TCRs recognized epitopes lying outside the regions that are mutated in the B.1.351 and B.1.1.7 variants. Because no day 14 peak-response samples were available, the repertoires could be characterized only after the peak T cell response. In the small 56-69-year group, the increase in depth fell short of significance, most likely because of low power. Conclusions about previously exposed vaccinees are limited because only a handful of AZD1222 recipients were SARS-CoV-2 seropositive at baseline.

The CDR3 regions of human TCRbeta chains were analyzed by immunosequencing. The study's own analysis went as follows. Repertoire TCRs were matched against a reference library of SARS-CoV-2-specific TCRs generated with the MIRA antigen-specificity platform. Breadth meant the fraction of unique TCRs that were SARS-CoV-2-associated, whereas depth meant the fraction of total T cells that were SARS-CoV-2-associated. Using the MIRA data, each spike-specific TCR was mapped to the spike region that the TCR reacts to and placed in a CD4 or CD8 class. Log10-transformed breadth and depth values were compared by one-way ANOVA with Sidak's multiple comparisons tests. TCRdb took over this immuneACCESS table, retaining in-frame rearrangements with V and J assigned. Such tables are incomplete; in checked studies, under half of the missing clones stem from an unresolved V gene, and the remainder is unexplained. The DNA was the basis for D and trimming; V, J and clone size are from that table. The sample profile shows around 61,000 clones; roughly 88% of them were found once. The biggest ten clones account for roughly 15% of the sample.

From a lookup of the germline V gene (reference sequence), CDR1 and CDR2 are MNHNY and SVGAGI. The CDR3, from cysteine to phenylalanine, totals 17 residues. The retained sequence is limited to the CDR3, 51 bases, with the frame set at the first base. Relative to germline, V is missing 5 bases and J is missing 1 base, with 6 bases of the junction outside any gene match. This chain joins TRBV6-6 to TRBJ2-2; 11 junctional bases match TRBD1. The input for sequencing was peripheral blood, taken on day 0 of AZD1222 vaccination. This TCR came from an adult in good health. The DNA sequence is as follows: TGTGCCAGCAGTCCCCGGGACAGGGGGGGGAACACCGGGGAGCTGTTTTTT. It encodes CASSPRDRGGNTGELFF.